The 24 T cell receptor beta chains listed next were all sequenced from one sample in a study of metastatic and nonmetastatic thyroid tumors. None of the patients had undergone any treatment ahead of thyroid surgery. TCRdb re-called the PCR reads via MiXCR. The sample lists more than 15,000 clones, more than 20% occurring once. Sequenced sample: blood. The source of these receptors is a male donor with papillary thyroid cancer or a benign thyroid nodule (not recorded which). Some clones in this sample may be carry-over from other donors' samples.

By sample share, this clone is medium-sized. V is TRBV7-2 and J is TRBJ2-3; tentatively, D is TRBD2 (5 bases). Trimming took 2 bases from V and 0 from J, leaving 12 bases between them. The CDR3 is 16 residues long. CDR1 and CDR2 (germline): SGHTA, FQGNSA. This chain's CDR3 is CASSLLEGLSTDTQYF. The CDR3 DNA is TGTGCCAGCAGCTTACTCGAGGGATTAAGCACAGATACGCAGTATTTT.

This clone was seen more than once but under ten times. The chain's CDR3 is CASSAQPGTSGKANTGELFF. The CDR3 coding sequence is TGTGCCAGCAGCGCCCAACCCGGGACTAGCGGAAAAGCGAACACCGGGGAGCTGTTTTTT. The V and J genes are TRBV7-4 and TRBJ2-2; 11 bases match TRBD2. The J segment lost 0 bases and the V segment lost 5 bases, leaving 14 bases of the junction unmatched. The CDR3 runs to 20 residues. Germline V gives CDR1 SGHVT, CDR2 SQSDAQ.

This clone is labeled medium-sized. The chain couples TRBV5-1 to TRBJ2-3, with D perhaps matching TRBD1 (6 bases). There are 14 residues in the CDR3. Germline CDR1 and CDR2: SGHRS and YFSETQ. V was trimmed by 1 base and J by 4 bases, leaving 10 bases between them. Here the CDR3 DNA reads TGCGCCAGCAGCTTGTCCCCAGGGGCAGATACGCAGTATTTT. Protein: CASSLSPGADTQYF.

V gene TRBV20-1 combines with J gene TRBJ2-1; D not certain. The CDR3 has 15 residues. Germline V gene lookup returns CDR1 DFQATT and CDR2 SNEGSKA (reference sequence). Trimming cost V 0 bases and J 3 bases, with 12 bases left between them. The CDR3 DNA follows: TGCAGTGCTAGAGATAAAAAGGCCCACTACAATGAGCAGTTCTTC. This gives the protein CSARDKKAHYNEQFF.

This clone has a count of ten or more. The rearrangement uses TRBV20-1 and TRBJ2-3, with D perhaps matching TRBD1 (5 bases). The CDR3 totals 13 residues. Germline V gene data show CDR1 as DFQATT and CDR2 as SNEGSKA (reference sequence). CDR3 sequence reads: CKWAGFPADTQYF. DNA of the CDR3: TGCAAGTGGGCAGGGTTCCCCGCAGATACGCAGTATTTT.

This clone was seen many times. Here the CDR3 DNA reads TGTGCCATCAGTGAGGGACAGGAAGACGAGCAGTACTTC. It encodes CAISEGQEDEQYF. The chain recombines TRBV10-3 with TRBJ2-7; 7 nucleotides agree with TRBD1. V was pared by 2 bases and J by 5 bases, with 3 bases of the junction left unmatched. Germline V CDR1 and CDR2: ENHRY, SYGVKD. The CDR3 is made up of 13 amino acids.

By share, this clone counts as medium-sized (0.01 to 0.1%). The chain has TRBV6-5 and TRBJ2-1; D is possibly TRBD1 or TRBD2 (5 bases each). Germline V CDR1 and CDR2: MNHEY, SVGAGI. The V gene lost 0 bases and the J gene lost 8 bases, with 14 bases spanning the gap. This CDR3 spans 15 amino acids. CDR3 DNA: TGTGCCAGCAGTTACTCGTTATGGGGGAGCGATGAGCAGTTCTTC. Translated, it gives CASSYSLWGSDEQFF.

This clone was detected many times. This sequence joins TRBV2 and TRBJ2-2; maybe TRBD1 (6 bases). Trimming removed 0 bases at V and 6 bases at J, with 11 bases between. CDR1 SNHLY and CDR2 FYNNEI come from the germline V gene. CDR3 size: 15 residues. This CDR3 reads CASSEAWGRPGELFF. The CDR3 DNA sequence: TGTGCCAGCAGTGAAGCGTGGGGGCGCCCCGGGGAGCTGTTTTTT.

V and J are TRBV24-1 and TRBJ2-1; the match to TRBD1 covers 9 bases. CDR3 size: 14 residues. The V gene end was trimmed by 2 bases and the J gene end by 9 bases; junction bases not matched to a gene: 4. The V gene's germline CDR1 is KGHDR and CDR2 SFDVKD. The CDR3, as DNA: TGTGCCACCAGTGATTCCGACAGGGGGAGTGAGCAGTTCTTC. This translates into CATSDSDRGSEQFF.

In this sample, this clone turned up many times. This chain connects TRBV19 to TRBJ1-1, with 9 nucleotides matching TRBD1. Germline values: CDR1 LNHDA, CDR2 SQIVND (reference sequence). Trimming removed 9 bases from V and 7 bases from J; junction bases left unmatched: 12. The CDR3 has 14 residues. The CDR3 nucleotides are TGTGCCAGCCAGAGGACAGGGGCAACGGGTGAAGCTTTCTTT. Residues: CASQRTGATGEAFF.

The chain recombines TRBV5-1 with TRBJ1-1, with D unclear. This CDR3 spans 14 amino acids. The ends were cut back, 5 bases at V and 10 bases at J, with 21 bases in the middle. CDR1 SGHRS and CDR2 YFSETQ come from the germline V gene. The CDR3 coding sequence is TGCGCCAGCAGGGACGTAGGCGGCCTTTTCCCAGCTTTCTTT. Residues: CASRDVGGLFPAFF.

V usage is TRBV9 and J usage is TRBJ2-7; the match to TRBD1 covers 10 bases. The germline V gene has CDR1 SGDLS and CDR2 YYNGEE. The V and J ends lost 7 bases and 6 bases, in that order; junction bases with no gene match: 16. This CDR3 contains 16 residues. The CDR3 is CASSPRQGATRGEQYF. In DNA, the CDR3 is TGTGCCAGCTCGCCCAGACAGGGGGCAACCAGAGGCGAGCAGTACTTC.

Comments on this clone: Other nucleotide sequences from this sample produce the same CDR3. The chain uses TRBV5-8 and TRBJ1-1; D unclear. Deletions cut 0 bases from V and 4 bases from J, with 10 bases between. The germline V gene has CDR1 SGHTS and CDR2 YDEGEE. The CDR3 is 14 residues long. DNA for the CDR3: TGTGCCAGCAGCTTGGGGGGTGGGTCCACTGAAGCTTTCTTT. Its protein is CASSLGGGSTEAFF.

This clone was detected many times. The chain combines TRBV9 with TRBJ2-5, with 7 bases that match TRBD2. The CDR3 contains 15 residues. Trimming removed 4 bases from V and 5 bases from J; junction bases left unmatched: 11. Germline V gene sequence: CDR1 SGDLS, CDR2 YYNGEE. The CDR3 is CASSPQRGEGETQYF. DNA for the CDR3: TGTGCCAGCAGCCCCCAAAGAGGGGAGGGCGAGACCCAGTACTTC. The whole variable domain, filled in from reference TRBV9 and TRBJ2-5, reads DSGVTQTPKHLITATGQRVTLRCSPRSGDLSVYWYQQSLDQGLQFLIQYYNGEERAKGNILERFSAQQFPDLHSELNLSSLELGDSALYFCASSPQRGEGETQYFGPGTRLLVL.

By its share, this clone is medium-sized. Here the CDR3 reads CSARSAGTYNSPLHF. CDR3 DNA sequence: TGCAGTGCTAGATCCGCCGGGACCTATAATTCACCCCTCCACTTT. The V call is TRBV20-1, the J call TRBJ1-6, with D unresolved. The germline V and J ends were trimmed by 2 bases and 2 bases, with 10 bases remaining between them. This CDR3 has 15 residues. CDR1 is DFQATT and CDR2 is SNEGSKA in the germline V gene (reference sequence).

This clone appeared many times. The gene calls are TRBV5-4 and TRBJ1-2; TRBD1 matches 9 bases. The CDR3 runs 17 residues. Germline loops: CDR1 SGHNT, CDR2 YYREEE (reference sequence). Trimming at V came to 3 bases and at J to 4 bases, leaving 13 bases not matched to a gene. The CDR3 coding sequence is TGTGCCAGCAGCTCATACGCACGGACAGGGGATGGCTATGGCTACACCTTC. Protein: CASSSYARTGDGYGYTF. The variable domain in full, with the rest retrieved from reference TRBV5-4 and TRBJ1-2, is ETGVTQSPTHLIKTRGQQVTLRCSSQSGHNTVSWYQQALGQGPQFIFQYYREEENGRGNFPPRFSGLQFPNYSSELNVNALELDDSALYLCASSSYARTGDGYGYTFGSGTRLTVV.

By sample fraction, this clone is medium-sized. The genes are TRBV10-3 and TRBJ2-3; 10 bases map to TRBD1. CDR3 length: 16 amino acids. CDR1 and CDR2 (germline): ENHRY, SYGVKD. With 5 bases clipped from V and 2 bases from J, the junction kept 7 bases outside the gene matches. The chain's CDR3 is CAISPGDRGLTDTQYF. Here the CDR3 DNA reads TGTGCCATCAGTCCAGGGGACAGGGGACTCACAGATACGCAGTATTTT.

The CDR3 loop is CAGRSGTGVYEQYF. The DNA for the CDR3 is TGTGCCGGCAGATCCGGGACAGGGGTGTACGAGCAGTACTTC. V usage is TRBV30 and J usage is TRBJ2-7, with TRBD1 matching over 10 bases. The CDR3 covers 14 residues. V trimming: 8 bases; J trimming: 4 bases; junction bases outside the gene matches: 11. CDR1 is GTSNPN and CDR2 is SVGIG in the germline V gene (reference sequence).

This clone was detected ten times or more. This rearrangement joins TRBV25-1 to TRBJ2-5, with a possible D match to TRBD1 (7 bases). The CDR3 contains 14 residues. The V gene's germline CDR1 is MGHDK and CDR2 SYGVNS. V was clipped by 4 bases and J by 5 bases, with 14 bases between them. The CDR3, as DNA: TGTGCCAGCAGTGTTTTTGGAGGGGGCGAGACCCAGTACTTC. Amino acids: CASSVFGGGETQYF.

This clone turned up a few times. The junction departs from the called germline gene at one end, perhaps through a read error. The rearrangement links TRBV6-5 to TRBJ2-1; D not certain. The CDR3 extends over 14 amino acids. Germline V gene sequence: CDR1 MNHEY, CDR2 SVGAGI. CDR3 amino acids: CASSYGRSNNQQFF. DNA for the CDR3: TGTGCCAGCAGTTACGGCAGGTCCAACAATCAGCAGTTCTTC.

This clone has ten or more counts. The rearrangement links TRBV12-3 or TRBV12-4 to TRBJ2-1; TRBD2 aligns across 7 bases. The junction had 8 bases not matched to a gene; V was cut back by 3 bases and J by 6 bases. The length of the CDR3 is 15 residues. CDR3 bases: TGTGCCAGCAGTTTTACGACTAGCTCTTCCAATGAGCAGTTCTTC. Its protein is CASSFTTSSSNEQFF.

This clone was observed a single time. The rearrangement joins TRBV11-2 to TRBJ2-6; 7 bases fit TRBD2. Trimming cost V 5 bases and J 4 bases; bases outside gene matches: 8. The CDR3 runs to 16 residues. Germline assignment: CDR1 SGHAT and CDR2 FQNNGV. CDR3 DNA: TGTGCCAGCAGCCGAATCAGCGGGACCGGGGCCAACGTCCTGACTTTC. It translates to CASSRISGTGANVLTF.

This clone showed up many times. The rearrangement links TRBV20-1 to TRBJ2-5; D is unclear. The V and J ends lost 5 bases and 7 bases respectively, with 17 bases between them. Germline V gene data show CDR1 as DFQATT and CDR2 as SNEGSKA (reference sequence). The CDR3 has 13 amino acids. CDR3 protein: CSAQYTQSGTQYF. In nucleotides, the CDR3 is TGCAGTGCTCAATACACCCAGTCGGGGACCCAGTACTTC.

This clone was recorded many times. This chain's CDR3 is CAWSVGGRMNTEAFF. For the CDR3, the DNA is TGTGCCTGGAGTGTAGGGGGAAGGATGAACACTGAAGCTTTCTTT. The chain uses TRBV30 and TRBJ1-1; perhaps TRBD1 as D (6 bases). The germline gives CDR1 GTSNPN, CDR2 SVGIG (reference sequence). Trimming shortened V by 0 bases and J by 0 bases, and 11 bases separated the two germline ends. This CDR3 region has 15 residues. Based on the CDR3 plus reference TRBV30 and TRBJ1-1, the full variable domain is SQTIHQWPATLVQPVGSPLSLECTVEGTSNPNLYWYRQAAGRGLQLLFYSVGIGQISSEVPQNLSASRPQDRQFILSSKKLLLSDSGFYLCAWSVGGRMNTEAFFGQGTRLTVV.